This is a list of T cell receptor beta chains from one sample in a study of shared clonotypes between healthy human individuals. Only in-frame clones appear in the TCRdb table, and some are missing; sequencing was by immunoSEQ multiplex PCR. This table has under 2.5 million clones, roughly 92% appearing once. The source material was naive CD4+ T cells from PBMCs. All receptors derive from a man between 18 and 35 years old in good health. Some clones in this sample may be carry-over from other donors' samples. CDR3s leave out the opening cysteine and the closing phenylalanine or tryptophan. Clone size, where shown, is once, few, many, or a class for clones that have expanded.

J: TRBJ2-3
size: -
V: TRBV7-3
CDR3: ASSSPGLEDTQY

J: TRBJ2-7
size: -
V: TRBV29-1
CDR3: SVLKSYEQY

J: TRBJ2-1
size: once
V: TRBV7-9
CDR3: ASSPTSGNLHNEQF

J: TRBJ2-6
size: once
V: TRBV9
CDR3: ASSVVGGPSSGANVLT

J: TRBJ1-3
size: once
V: TRBV9
CDR3: ASSMAGTVWSGNTIY

J: TRBJ1-3
size: -
V: TRBV5-1
CDR3: ASRDLPSGNTIY

J: TRBJ1-1
size: -
V: TRBV18
CDR3: ASSLQTGGSTEAF

J: TRBJ1-5
size: -
V: TRBV5-1
CDR3: ASSPEGRESNQPQH

J: TRBJ2-2
size: -
V: TRBV7-6
CDR3: ASSPTSANTGELF

J: TRBJ2-1
size: -
V: TRBV9
CDR3: ASSEGVWNEQF

J: TRBJ2-3
size: -
V: TRBV6-4
CDR3: ASSDQAREY

J: TRBJ2-7
size: once
V: TRBV6-5
CDR3: ASRGPGHSYEQY

J: TRBJ2-7
size: -
V: TRBV2
CDR3: ASSAQGLAGSYEQY

J: TRBJ2-7
size: -
V: TRBV5-1
CDR3: ASSPPGSGGSSYEQY

J: TRBJ1-2
size: -
V: TRBV28
CDR3: ASSSVGNYGYT

J: TRBJ2-1
size: -
V: TRBV28
CDR3: ASSSPDIHEQF

J: TRBJ2-3
size: once
V: TRBV6-4
CDR3: ASSDAPSPVDTQY

J: TRBJ2-7
size: -
V: TRBV28
CDR3: ASSLRATRQY

J: TRBJ1-1
size: -
V: TRBV6-5
CDR3: ASSYSNSMNTEAF

J: TRBJ1-5
size: -
V: TRBV7-2
CDR3: ASSPQQGADQPQH

J: TRBJ2-7
size: -
V: TRBV11-2
CDR3: ASSSLGLAGQDGEQY

J: TRBJ1-1
size: few
V: TRBV5-1
CDR3: ASSPRSDTEAF

J: TRBJ1-3
size: -
V: TRBV15
CDR3: ATSHERDTIY

J: TRBJ1-2
size: once
V: TRBV28
CDR3: ASSLGNRNGYT

J: TRBJ2-4
size: -
V: TRBV29-1
CDR3: SVADRGQGLAKNIQY

J: TRBJ1-2
size: -
V: TRBV15
CDR3: ATSSSGYGYT

J: TRBJ1-1
size: -
V: TRBV16
CDR3: ASSQSLVGAF

J: TRBJ1-1
size: -
V: TRBV2
CDR3: ASSEPPGSPNTEAF

J: TRBJ2-2
size: -
V: TRBV7-7
CDR3: ASSLGPAGELF